What follows describes a single TCR beta chain. Germline CDR1 reads DFQATT; CDR2 reads SNEGSKA (reference sequence). Trimming shortened V by 3 bases and J by 3 bases, and 15 bases separated the two germline ends. The length of the CDR3 is 15 residues. The data stem from a study of blood T cells in healthy people across ages. Then a second PCR, running roughly 7 to 11 cycles, was carried out with a sample-barcoded 5' primer and a J-beta primer mix. Every single cDNA molecule received a tag from a template-switch adaptor with 12 random nucleotides. TCRdb fed the 5' RACE reads into MiXCR, producing one record per CDR3 protein. This table has around 1,100,000 distinct CDR3 sequences, roughly two fifths appearing once.

The source of this sequence is a man aged 18 to 29 in good health. The V and J genes are TRBV20-1 and TRBJ1-5; D is unclear. Material: blood. The CDR3 loop is CSARRAGLDNQPQHF. CDR3 in DNA: TGCAGTGCTAGGAGAGCCGGGTTGGACAATCAGCCCCAGCATTTT.